Listed below are T cell receptor beta chains from one sample, sequenced in a study of CD8 T cells in ankylosing spondylitis. One entry per CDR3 protein results from TCRdb running MiXCR on the 5' RACE reads. The sample shows about 240,000 distinct CDR3 sequences, about 11% of them seen only once. The specimen sequenced was blood, either unsorted or a sorted T cell fraction (not recorded which). These receptors were taken from a male donor with ankylosing spondylitis or in good health (not recorded which). Each CDR3 is given with its conserved first and last residue. Some rows have no size entry. The others give once, few or many, or a class for an expanded clone.

>TRBJ1-1|TRBV20-1|many
CSALVDGTGKAFF
>TRBJ2-1|TRBV27|many
CASSLPGLYNEQFF
>TRBJ2-2|TRBV5-5|many
CASSSLQGLLTGELFF
>TRBJ2-2|TRBV24-1|many
CAARIAQNTGELFF
>TRBJ2-1|TRBV6-5|.
CASSYLSGGVQYNEQFF
>TRBJ1-5|TRBV7-8|few
CASSPAVGGNQPQHF
>TRBJ2-3|TRBV20-1|few
CSADRGLAGEDTQYF
>TRBJ2-1|TRBV7-9|.
CASSTREPPNNEQFF
>TRBJ2-2|TRBV6-2/TRBV6-3|many
CASSLIQGPTGELFF
>TRBJ2-1|TRBV5-1|many
CASSFERGGEQFF